Below are 23 T cell receptor beta chains sequenced from a single sample in a study of T cell repertoires in cytomegalovirus infection. Via MiXCR, TCRdb re-called the reads, giving one row per CDR3 protein. The data show about 310,000 distinct CDR3 sequences, with more than 20% seen just once and more than 10% held by the top ten. Their antigen targets remain unknown. The sample in question was cultured PBMCs, obtained from culture after CMV antigen stimulation. The source is a human donor in good health (CMV status not recorded). Some clones in this sample may be carry-over from other donors' samples.

This chain connects TRBV5-1 to TRBJ2-3; TRBD2 agrees at 8 bases. CDR3 length: 15 residues. Trimming cost V 4 bases and J 0 bases; bases outside gene matches: 4. Germline V gene data show CDR1 as SGHRS and CDR2 as YFSETQ. CDR3 DNA sequence: TGCGCCAGCAGCCCCCCTAGCGGGAGCACAGATACGCAGTATTTT. Translating it yields CASSPPSGSTDTQYF.

V gene TRBV14 combines with J gene TRBJ2-3, with 8 bases identical to TRBD2. CDR1 is SGHDN and CDR2 is FVKESK in the germline V gene. Trimming cost V 11 bases and J 1 base; bases outside gene matches: 5. This CDR3 spans 13 amino acids. DNA of the CDR3: TGTGCCGGATCGACTAGCGGCACAGATACGCAGTATTTT. Its protein product is CAGSTSGTDTQYF.

This clonotype was picked up a small number of times. V gene TRBV6-5 combines with J gene TRBJ1-5; D uncertain. This CDR3 comprises 14 residues. Trimming pared 5 bases from V and 5 bases from J, leaving 13 bases between. Germline loops: CDR1 MNHEY, CDR2 SVGAGI. Written as DNA, the CDR3 is TGTGCCAGCAGTCGAGAGCTTCGCGATCAGCCCCAGCATTTT. Protein sequence: CASSRELRDQPQHF.

This clonotype was detected only a few times. The chain is built from TRBV6-1 and TRBJ1-1; possibly TRBD1 for D (5 bases). CDR1 and CDR2 (germline): MNHNS, SASEGT. This CDR3 spans 18 amino acids. The V gene lost 5 bases and the J gene lost 0 bases, with 22 bases spanning the gap. DNA of the CDR3: TGTGCCAGCAGTCATACCGGGACTGATTTTTTCCTGAACACTGAAGCTTTCTTT. Residues: CASSHTGTDFFLNTEAFF.

The rearrangement joins TRBV6-6 to TRBJ1-3, with unresolved D. The CDR3 covers 13 residues. V was trimmed by 5 bases and J by 8 bases, leaving 13 bases between them. CDR1 MNHNY and CDR2 SVGAGI come from the germline V gene (reference sequence). The CDR3: CASSMIHGDTIYF. Here the CDR3 DNA reads TGTGCCAGCAGTATGATCCATGGGGACACCATATATTTT.

This clonotype was counted only a few times. CDR3 region: CASSYGYGGRGTSYEQYF. The CDR3 DNA sequence: TGTGCCAGCAGTTACGGGTACGGCGGGAGGGGGACCTCCTACGAGCAGTACTTC. The chain carries TRBV6-2 or TRBV6-3 and TRBJ2-7; 9 bases fit TRBD2. CDR3 length equals 18 residues. Per germline, CDR1 MNHEY and CDR2 SVGEGT. V was pared by 2 bases and J by 0 bases, with 11 bases of the junction left unmatched.

This clonotype has a handful of counts. The chain uses TRBV7-8 and TRBJ2-3, with D possibly being TRBD2 (5 bases). From germline, CDR1 is SGHVS and CDR2 FQNEAQ. This CDR3 comprises 13 residues. V dropped 3 bases and J dropped 5 bases, with 9 bases sitting between them. The CDR3 sequence is CASSFSEGDTQYF. In nucleotides, the CDR3 is TGTGCCAGCAGCTTCTCAGAGGGAGATACGCAGTATTTT.

The V and J genes are TRBV7-3 and TRBJ1-1; weak D call: TRBD1 (6 bases). Germline V lookup: CDR1 SGHTA, CDR2 FQGTGA. The V and J ends lost 2 bases and 5 bases respectively, with 15 bases between them. CDR3 size: 15 residues. The CDR3 region is CASSLVVGGGTEAFF. CDR3 in DNA: TGTGCCAGCAGCTTAGTGGTCGGAGGGGGGACTGAAGCTTTCTTT.

There are a few counts of this clonotype. The chain is built from TRBV12-3 or TRBV12-4 and TRBJ2-3; 10 positions agree with TRBD1. CDR3 length equals 15 residues. V was clipped by 3 bases and J by 6 bases; unmatched bases: 6. This chain's CDR3 is CASSLGQGTGDTQYF. As DNA, the CDR3 is TGTGCCAGCAGTTTGGGACAGGGGACTGGGGATACGCAGTATTTT.

This clonotype showed up just a few times. The genes are TRBV12-3 or TRBV12-4 and TRBJ2-2, with TRBD2 matching 8 bases. With V trimmed by 6 bases and J by 5 bases, 8 bases remained unmatched. The CDR3 is made up of 15 amino acids. CDR3 nucleotides: TGTGCCAGCAGCCGAAGGACTAGCTGGACCGGGGAGCTGTTTTTT. Translated, it gives CASSRRTSWTGELFF.

The CDR3 DNA reads TGTGCCAGCAGTTACGTCCCAGGGAAGAACTACGAGCAGTACTTC. Protein product: CASSYVPGKNYEQYF. The rearrangement joins TRBV6-2 or TRBV6-3 to TRBJ2-7; tentative D call: TRBD1 (5 bases). Germline CDR1 is MNHEY and CDR2 is SVGEGT. The CDR3 is 15 residues long. V was shortened by 2 bases and J by 3 bases, with 14 bases between the two germline ends.

The genes are TRBV6-2 or TRBV6-3 and TRBJ2-2, with a possible D match to TRBD2 (6 bases). The CDR3 totals 17 residues. Germline V gives CDR1 MNHEY, CDR2 SVGEGT. The V end lost 5 bases, the J end lost 4 bases, and 20 bases lay between the germline ends. The CDR3 loop is CASSPYRTGVATGELFF. The CDR3 nucleotides are TGTGCCAGCAGTCCCTATCGGACGGGAGTGGCCACCGGGGAGCTGTTTTTT.

The gene calls are TRBV6-6 and TRBJ1-5; no firm D call. V lost 6 bases and J lost 6, with 9 bases in between. Germline V gene data show CDR1 as MNHNY and CDR2 as SVGAGI (reference sequence). This CDR3 is 12 amino acids long. The chain's CDR3 is CASSTVGQPQHF. The CDR3 DNA is TGTGCCAGCAGCACCGTAGGTCAGCCCCAGCATTTT.

This clonotype was observed a few times. The DNA is omitted, as the CDR3 cannot be located on it reliably, and the CDR3 follows TCRdb's listing. The gene calls are TRBV7-4 and TRBJ2-5; the table gives TRBD1 as D, unverified against the DNA. The CDR3 contains 15 residues when both ends are counted. Germline V gene data show CDR1 as SGHVT and CDR2 as SQSDAQ. CDR3 sequence: CASSSGRGILETQYF.

A few counts support this clonotype. The chain joins TRBV12-3 or TRBV12-4 to TRBJ1-1; D call uncertain. V dropped 3 bases and J dropped 5 bases, with 7 bases sitting between them. The CDR3 totals 12 residues. The CDR3 here is CASSFVTTEAFF. CDR3 bases: TGTGCCAGCAGTTTCGTGACGACTGAAGCTTTCTTT.

This clonotype was counted ten times or more. The chain uses TRBV7-6 and TRBJ2-2; possible D gene TRBD1, 6 bases. The ends were cut back, 2 bases at V and 4 bases at J, with 11 bases in the middle. There are 15 residues in the CDR3. Germline lookup yields CDR1 SGHVS and CDR2 FNYEAQ. The DNA for the CDR3 is TGTGCCAGCAGCTTATCACAGGGTAGCACCGGGGAGCTGTTTTTT. Residues: CASSLSQGSTGELFF. Drawing the rest from reference TRBV7-6 and TRBJ2-2, the complete variable domain is GAGVSQSPRYKVTKRGQDVALRCDPISGHVSLYWYRQALGQGPEFLTYFNYEAQQDKSGLPNDRFSAERPEGSISTLTIQRTEQRDSAMYRCASSLSQGSTGELFFGEGSRLTVL.

The chain is built from TRBV27 and TRBJ2-3; a possible D gene is TRBD1 (7 bases). The CDR3 contains 15 residues. V was cut by 7 bases and J by 0 bases, with 14 bases left in between. CDR1 MNHEY and CDR2 SMNVEV come from the germline V gene (reference sequence). The CDR3 region is CASNRGGGSTDTQYF. CDR3 nucleotides: TGTGCCAGCAACAGGGGAGGTGGAAGCACAGATACGCAGTATTTT.

At least ten counts were recorded for this clonotype. V and J are TRBV4-1 and TRBJ1-1; D not resolved. This CDR3 has 13 amino acids. Trimming removed 0 bases from V and 7 bases from J, with 9 bases in between. Germline CDR1 MGHRA, CDR2 YSYEKL. The CDR3 here is CASSQDAGLEAFF. CDR3 in DNA: TGCGCCAGCAGCCAAGATGCGGGTCTTGAAGCTTTCTTT.

This clonotype has a count of ten or more. This rearrangement joins TRBV7-8 to TRBJ2-7, with D uncertain. The V end was cut by 5 bases, the J end by 3 bases, with 8 bases between. CDR1 and CDR2 from the germline V gene are SGHVS and FQNEAQ. The CDR3 length is 12 residues. The chain's CDR3 is CASSPDNYEQYF. The CDR3 DNA reads as TGTGCCAGCAGCCCTGACAACTACGAGCAGTACTTC.

V usage is TRBV7-2 and J usage is TRBJ2-3; either TRBD1 or TRBD2 may fit D (5 bases each). The germline V and J ends were trimmed by 4 bases and 2 bases, with 13 bases remaining between them. Germline V gene data show CDR1 as SGHTA and CDR2 as FQGNSA. The CDR3 totals 15 residues. The CDR3 protein is CASSSVGDPTDTQYF. The CDR3, as DNA: TGTGCCAGCAGCTCTGTGGGGGACCCCACAGATACGCAGTATTTT.

The chain recombines TRBV10-3 with TRBJ1-1, with 8 nucleotides matching TRBD1. The germline V gene has CDR1 ENHRY and CDR2 SYGVKD. Germline trimming cut 6 bases from V and 1 base from J; bases unmatched to any gene: 1. CDR3 size: 13 residues. The CDR3 loop is CAIRTGENTEAFF. The CDR3 bases are TGTGCCATCAGGACAGGGGAGAACACTGAAGCTTTCTTT.

This clonotype turned up a few times. The chain is built from TRBV7-8 and TRBJ2-7, with 8 bases lining up with TRBD2. Trimming took 1 base from V and 7 from J; bases not matched to a gene: 21. The CDR3 has 19 amino acids. Per the germline V gene, CDR1 is SGHVS and CDR2 is FQNEAQ. DNA for the CDR3: TGTGCCAGCAGCTTAGTCGGGGGACTAAGTGGGCGGGAGGTCGGGGAGCAGTACGTC. Encoded protein: CASSLVGGLSGREVGEQYV.

The table lists this clonotype with a few counts. The chain has TRBV20-1 and TRBJ1-6; TRBD1 matches at 10 bases. The CDR3 covers 14 residues. Losses at the gene ends were 4 bases for V and 9 bases for J; bases not matched to a gene: 6. Per the germline V gene, CDR1 is DFQATT and CDR2 is SNEGSKA (reference sequence). DNA of the CDR3: TGCAGTGCTAATCCGGGACAGGGGACTTCACCCCTCCACTTT. Residues: CSANPGQGTSPLHF.